The text below deals with one T cell receptor beta chain. This record comes from a study of blood T cell repertoires in COVID-19. Study-wide context: Donors in the United States, Italy and Spain gave samples during acute or convalescent COVID-19.

TCRdb's copy holds only in-frame clones and misses some; the assay was immunoSEQ multiplex PCR. The table shows some 240,000 clones, with approximately 89% occurring only once. CDR1 is LNHDA and CDR2 is SQIVND in the germline V gene (reference sequence). The CDR3 length is 14 residues. The germline V and J ends were trimmed by 5 bases and 3 bases, with 13 bases remaining between them. Material for sequencing was peripheral blood. The sequence came from a woman in her thirties or forties who had recovered from COVID-19. This rearrangement joins TRBV19 to TRBJ1-2; D is unclear. The CDR3 loop is CASSHNHRDYGYTF. The CDR3 DNA follows: TGTGCCAGTAGTCATAACCACCGGGACTATGGCTACACCTTC.